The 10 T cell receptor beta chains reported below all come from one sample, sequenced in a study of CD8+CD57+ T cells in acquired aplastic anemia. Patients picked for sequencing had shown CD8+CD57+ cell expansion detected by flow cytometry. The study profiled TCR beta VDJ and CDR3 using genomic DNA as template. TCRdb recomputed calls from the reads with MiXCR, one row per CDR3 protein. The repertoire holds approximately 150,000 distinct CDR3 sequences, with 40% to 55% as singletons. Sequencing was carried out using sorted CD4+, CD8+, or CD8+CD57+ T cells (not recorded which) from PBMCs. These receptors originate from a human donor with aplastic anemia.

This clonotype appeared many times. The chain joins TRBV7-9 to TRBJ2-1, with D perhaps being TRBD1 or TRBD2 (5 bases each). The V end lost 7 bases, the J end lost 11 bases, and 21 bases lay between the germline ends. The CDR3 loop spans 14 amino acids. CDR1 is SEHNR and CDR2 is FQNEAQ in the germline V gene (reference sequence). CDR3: CASTPRGERGQQFF. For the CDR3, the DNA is TGTGCCAGCACCCCCCGGGGCGAGCGAGGACAGCAGTTCTTC.

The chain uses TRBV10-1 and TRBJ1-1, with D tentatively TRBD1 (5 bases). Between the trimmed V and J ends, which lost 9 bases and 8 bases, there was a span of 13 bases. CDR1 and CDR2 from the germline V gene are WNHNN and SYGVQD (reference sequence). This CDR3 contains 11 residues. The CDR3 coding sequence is TGCGCCAGAGGGACGCGTGGGGAAGCTTTCTTT. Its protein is CARGTRGEAFF.

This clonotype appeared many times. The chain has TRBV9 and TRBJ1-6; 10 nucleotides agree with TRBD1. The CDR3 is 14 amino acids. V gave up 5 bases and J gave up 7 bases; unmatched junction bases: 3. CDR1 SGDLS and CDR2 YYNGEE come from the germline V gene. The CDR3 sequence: CASRKDRGNSPLHF. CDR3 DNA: TGTGCCAGCAGAAAGGACAGGGGGAATTCACCCCTCCACTTT.

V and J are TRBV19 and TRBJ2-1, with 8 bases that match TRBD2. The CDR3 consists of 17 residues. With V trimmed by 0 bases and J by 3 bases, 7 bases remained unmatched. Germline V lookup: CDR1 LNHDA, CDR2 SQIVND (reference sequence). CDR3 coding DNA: TGTGCCAGTAGTATAGATCCCCCGGGACTAGGCTACAATGAGCAGTTCTTC. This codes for CASSIDPPGLGYNEQFF.

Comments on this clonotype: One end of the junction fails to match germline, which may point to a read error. CDR3 nucleotide sequence: TGTGCCATCAGGACTAGCGGGGGGGCCACAGAGACCCTGTACTTC. Protein product: CAIRTSGGATETLYF. This sequence joins TRBV10-3 and TRBJ2-5; TRBD2 matches at 14 bases. CDR3 length equals 15 residues. Germline CDR1 and CDR2: ENHRY and SYGVKD.

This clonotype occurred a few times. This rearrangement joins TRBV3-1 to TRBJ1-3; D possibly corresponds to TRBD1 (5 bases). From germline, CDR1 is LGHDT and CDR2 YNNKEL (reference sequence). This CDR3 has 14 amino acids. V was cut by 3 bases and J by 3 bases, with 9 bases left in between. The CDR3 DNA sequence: TGTGCCAGCAGCCACGGGGGTAGTGGAAACACCATATATTTT. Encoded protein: CASSHGGSGNTIYF.

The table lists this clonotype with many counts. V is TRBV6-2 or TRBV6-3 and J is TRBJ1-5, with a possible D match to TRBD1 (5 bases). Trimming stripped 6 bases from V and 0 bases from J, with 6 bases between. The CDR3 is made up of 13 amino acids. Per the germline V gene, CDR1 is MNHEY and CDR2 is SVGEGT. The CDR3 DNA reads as TGTGCCAGCAGGACAGATAGCAATCAGCCCCAGCATTTT. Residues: CASRTDSNQPQHF.

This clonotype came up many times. This CDR3 is CASTSTGNTEAFF. The CDR3 DNA sequence: TGTGCCAGCACCTCAACAGGGAACACTGAAGCTTTCTTT. This sequence joins TRBV12-3 or TRBV12-4 and TRBJ1-1; D possibly corresponds to TRBD1 (5 bases). The CDR3 is made up of 13 amino acids. V lost 7 bases and J 1 base, leaving 10 bases between the germline ends.

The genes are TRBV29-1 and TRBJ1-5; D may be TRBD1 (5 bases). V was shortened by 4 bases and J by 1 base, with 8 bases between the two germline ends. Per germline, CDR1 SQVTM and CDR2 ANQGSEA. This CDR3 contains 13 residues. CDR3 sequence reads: CSVVAGSNQPQHF. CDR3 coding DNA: TGCAGCGTTGTCGCAGGGAGCAATCAGCCCCAGCATTTT.

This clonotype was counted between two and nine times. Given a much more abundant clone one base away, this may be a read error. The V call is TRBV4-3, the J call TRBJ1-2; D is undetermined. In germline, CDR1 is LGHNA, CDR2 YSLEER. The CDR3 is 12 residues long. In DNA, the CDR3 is TGCGTCAGCAGCCAAGGTCATTATGGCTACACCTTC. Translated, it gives CVSSQGHYGYTF.